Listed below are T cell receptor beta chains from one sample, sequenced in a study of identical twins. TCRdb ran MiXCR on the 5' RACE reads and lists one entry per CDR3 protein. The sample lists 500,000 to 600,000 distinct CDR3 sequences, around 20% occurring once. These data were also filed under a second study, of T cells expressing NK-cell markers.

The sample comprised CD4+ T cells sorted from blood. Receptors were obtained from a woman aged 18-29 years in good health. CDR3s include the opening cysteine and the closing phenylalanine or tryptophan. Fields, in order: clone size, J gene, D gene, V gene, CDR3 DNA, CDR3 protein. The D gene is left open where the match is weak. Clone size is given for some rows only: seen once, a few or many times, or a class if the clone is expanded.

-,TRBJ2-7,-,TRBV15,TGTGCCACCAGCAGCGGAGAGAACTTC,CATSSGENF
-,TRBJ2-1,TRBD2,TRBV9,TGTGCCAGCAGCCTGCGGACTAGCGGGAGTGCATACAATGAGCAGTTCTTC,CASSLRTSGSAYNEQFF
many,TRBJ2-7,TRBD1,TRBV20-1,TGCAGTGCTAGCAATTACAGGGGGCGCTTGAGGGAGCAGTACTTC,CSASNYRGRLREQYF
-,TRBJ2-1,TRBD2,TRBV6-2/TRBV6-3,TGTGCCAGCAGTTACAGGCTAGCGGTATACAATGAGCAGTTCTTC,CASSYRLAVYNEQFF
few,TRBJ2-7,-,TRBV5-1,TGCGCCAGCAGGATTGAAACCGACGAGCAGTACTTC,CASRIETDEQYF
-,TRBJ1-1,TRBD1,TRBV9,TGTGCCAGTGGGGACAGGGGGAGGAACACTGAAGCTTTCTTT,CASGDRGRNTEAFF
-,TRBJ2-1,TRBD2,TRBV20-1,TGCAGTGCTAGAGATCTGGCGGGAGATTCTGGCCGTTGGTTCTTC,CSARDLAGDSGRWFF
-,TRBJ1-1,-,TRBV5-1,TGCGCCAGCAGCCCCGGGCCCGGAAACACTGAAGCTTTCTTT,CASSPGPGNTEAFF
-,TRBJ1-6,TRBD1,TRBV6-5,TGTGCCAGCAGTTCCCGGGACAGGGATAATTCACCCCTCCACTTT,CASSSRDRDNSPLHF
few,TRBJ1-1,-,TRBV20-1,TGCAGTGCTACCCGAGGAGCATCGAACACTGAAGCTTTCTTT,CSATRGASNTEAFF
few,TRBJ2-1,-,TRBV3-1,TGTGCCAGCAGCCATGGTGGGGGCGATGAGCAGTTCTTC,CASSHGGGDEQFF
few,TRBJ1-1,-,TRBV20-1,TGCAGTGCCCCGGTCAGGGTCGGCTCTGAAGCTTTCTTT,CSAPVRVGSEAFF
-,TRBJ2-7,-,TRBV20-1,TGCAGTGCCGGAAACTACGAGCAGTACTTC,CSAGNYEQYF
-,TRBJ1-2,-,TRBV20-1,TGCAGTGCTAGAACAGGGTCTCTATGGGGCTACACCTTC,CSARTGSLWGYTF
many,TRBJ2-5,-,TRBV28,TGTGCCGGATCGACGGGACAACAAGAGACCCAGTACTTC,CAGSTGQQETQYF
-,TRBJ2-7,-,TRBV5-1,TGCGCCAGCAGCTTGGATGTCGCAGCGTCTTACGAGCAGTACTTC,CASSLDVAASYEQYF
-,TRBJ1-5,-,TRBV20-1,TGCAGTGCTAGAGATAGTCCCGTTCAGCCCCAGCATTTT,CSARDSPVQPQHF
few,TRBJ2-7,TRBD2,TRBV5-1,TGCGCCAGCAGCTTGGACGTAGCGGGAGTCTTGACCTACGAGCAGTACTTC,CASSLDVAGVLTYEQYF
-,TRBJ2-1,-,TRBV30,TGTGCCTGGAGTCCAACCGGGAGTGAGCAGTTCTTC,CAWSPTGSEQFF
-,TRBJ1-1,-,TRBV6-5,TGTGCCAGCAGTTACTCGCCGGAGGGGACTCACACTGAAGCTTTCTTT,CASSYSPEGTHTEAFF
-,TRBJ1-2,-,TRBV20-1,TGCAGTGCCATGACAGGAGGATATGGCTACACCTTC,CSAMTGGYGYTF
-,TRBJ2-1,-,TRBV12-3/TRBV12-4,TGTGCCAGCAGGTCGGGAGCAGGAAATGAGCAGTTCTTC,CASRSGAGNEQFF
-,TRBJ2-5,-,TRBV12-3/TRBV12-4,TGTGCCAGCAGTCAATGGGACAAGCAAGAGACCCAGTACTTC,CASSQWDKQETQYF
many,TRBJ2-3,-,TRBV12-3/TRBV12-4,TGTGCCAGCAGGGACATAGATACGCAGTATTTT,CASRDIDTQYF
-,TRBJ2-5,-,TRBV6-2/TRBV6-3,TGTGCCAGCAGTTCCCCCTGGGAGACCCAGTACTTC,CASSSPWETQYF
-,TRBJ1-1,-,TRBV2,TGTGCCAGCGCTTTGCTATTGGATGCTTTCTTT,CASALLLDAFF
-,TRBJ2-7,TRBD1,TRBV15,TGTGCCACCAGCATCGGGACAGGCCTAGAGCAGTACTTC,CATSIGTGLEQYF
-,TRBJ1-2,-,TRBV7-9,TGTGCCAGCAGCCCGCAGGTTAAGTGGGGCTACACCTTC,CASSPQVKWGYTF
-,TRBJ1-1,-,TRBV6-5,TGTGCCAGCAGTGCACTCGACAGAATGAACACTGAAGCTTTCTTT,CASSALDRMNTEAFF